This TCR beta chain was observed in a study of blood T cell repertoires in COVID-19 (dated by TCRdb to 2018 to 2021). Regarding the complete study: The collaborator samples originated in the United States, Italy and Spain and spanned the acute and convalescent phases of COVID-19. The samples were drawn from two sources: the first 160 participants of the ongoing ImmuneRACE study, and fewer than 1,500 subjects contributed by 6 global collaborators. The dataset comprised deeply sampled blood TCRbeta repertoires from subjects exposed to, actively infected with, or recovered from COVID-19. Nearly every sample came with metadata listing a de-identified subject ID, COVID-19 status, age in years and sex. HLA class I and class II types, where available, came from metadata supplied by the sample provider rather than from assay-based typing. The repertoires were released in a freely available public database meant as a resource for research on the immune response to SARS-CoV-2. The prospective study material was composed of cDNA or gDNA derived from T cells, B-cell-depleted T cells, or PBMCs.

Concerning this clone: Its antigen is not yet known. Nothing much larger sits one base from this clone, and base qualities are not available.

One collaborating source in Seattle enrolled patients while the patients were actively infected and followed the patients over time throughout the course of disease. Each collaborating institution followed its own protocols to collect whole blood in K2EDTA tubes. Collaborator samples were shipped for TCRbeta analysis as frozen whole blood, isolated PBMCs, or DNA extracted from either sample type. Summary of the overall study and its limitations: The amount of clinical and demographic metadata varied by source and participant and was provided uncurated.

TCRbeta CDR3 regions were amplified from genomic DNA using the immunoSEQ Assay, a bias-controlled multiplex PCR. On the study's bioinformatics: Within the assay, amplification of reference gene primers was used to estimate how many nucleated cells each sample contained. To quantify the absolute abundance of each unique TCRbeta CDR3 rearrangement, sequence reads were collapsed and filtered. For each sample, productive Simpson clonality was calculated as the square root of Simpson's diversity index over productive rearrangements. As stored in TCRdb, this immuneACCESS dataset retains in-frame rearrangements with V and J assigned. A fraction of the clones does not appear; measured against another copy, unresolved V genes explain less than half of the discrepancy, and the remainder lacks a known reason. V, J and clone size reflect that table, while D and trimming were determined from the DNA. This sample comprises under 20,000 clones, 65% to 80% of them detected only once. The top ten constitute roughly 17% of the sample.

The source material was peripheral blood. The TCR originated in a man aged 65 to 79 with COVID-19, enrolled during active disease.

The CDR3 protein is CASSPVVGHTEAFF. The DNA sequence follows: TGTGCCAGCTCACCAGTGGTGGGGCACACTGAAGCTTTCTTT. Recombination joined TRBV18 with TRBJ1-1; the D gene is perhaps TRBD1, from 5 matching bases. V drops 2 bases and J drops 3 bases, leaving 10 bases in between. The CDR3 starts with the cysteine, ends with the phenylalanine, and has 14 residues. Here the CDR3 DNA is all that survives: 42 bases in frame from base 1. CDR1 and CDR2 (KGHSH, LQKENI) derive from the germline V gene.